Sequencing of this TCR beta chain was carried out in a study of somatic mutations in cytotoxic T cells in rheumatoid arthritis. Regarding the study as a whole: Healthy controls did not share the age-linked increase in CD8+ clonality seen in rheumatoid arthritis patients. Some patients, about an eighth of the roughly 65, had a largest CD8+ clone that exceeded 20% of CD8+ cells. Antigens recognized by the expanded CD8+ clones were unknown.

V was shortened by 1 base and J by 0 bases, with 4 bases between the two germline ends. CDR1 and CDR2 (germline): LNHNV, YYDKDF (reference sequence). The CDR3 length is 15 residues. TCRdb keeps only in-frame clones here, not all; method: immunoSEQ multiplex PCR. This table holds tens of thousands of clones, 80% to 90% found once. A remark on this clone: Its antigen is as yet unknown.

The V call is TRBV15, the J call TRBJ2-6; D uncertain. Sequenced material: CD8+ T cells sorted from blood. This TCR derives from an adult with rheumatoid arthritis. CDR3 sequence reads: CATSRGSSGANVLTF. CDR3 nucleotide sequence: TGTGCCACCAGCAGAGGGAGCTCTGGGGCCAACGTCCTGACTTTC.